The subject of this entry is one T cell receptor (beta chain). This specimen belongs to a study of shared T cell receptors in the human thymus. Sequenced by immunoSEQ multiplex PCR; TCRdb stores in-frame clones only, minus some. The sample records 500,000 to 550,000 clones, approximately 80% being singletons. This sample also appeared in a second study, on human thymus T cells. According to that study: Infants served as donors; they were healthy and Finnish and were having corrective surgery for congenital heart defects. Thymus specimens were resections from corrective heart surgery. Blood and thymic repertoires both appeared biased in V and J gene usage. Related research found strongly overlapping thymic repertoires in unrelated individuals.

What was sequenced was thymocytes. The TCR was taken from a boy under two years old with a congenital heart defect.

DNA for the CDR3: TGTGCCAGCTCACCCGGGAGGCAGAACAATGAGCAGTTCTTC. It translates to CASSPGRQNNEQFF. V and J are TRBV18 and TRBJ2-1, with TRBD2 matching over 7 bases. The junction had 4 bases not matched to a gene; V was cut back by 3 bases and J by 5 bases. Germline CDR1 and CDR2: KGHSH and LQKENI. The CDR3 length is 14 residues.